Below, 6 T cell receptor beta chains from the same sample are listed, as sequenced in a study of T cells in Graves' hyperthyroidism and ophthalmopathy (dated by TCRdb to about 2019). The library came from multiplex PCR. Sequencing was carried out with an Illumina HiSeq 2000. The TCR beta CDR3 regions were amplified from RNA transcripts. The TCR CDR3 was subjected to a first round of RT-PCR using the HTBI primer set and the Qiagen OneStep RT-PCR kit. Through fastp at Q25 and MiXCR, TCRdb rebuilt clones from the public reads, retaining in-frame beta chains. Every distinct CDR3 protein forms one entry, paired with its most common genes and DNA. Counted in this sample were under 450,000 distinct CDR3 sequences; about 15% of them appeared once. Roughly 14% of the sample comes from the top ten. Material for sequencing was blood. The receptor source for this set is a woman in her late teens or twenties with Graves' hyperthyroidism.

This clonotype showed up just a few times. V gene TRBV27 combines with J gene TRBJ2-5; tentative D call: TRBD1 (6 bases). Germline loops: CDR1 MNHEY, CDR2 SMNVEV (reference sequence). The CDR3 consists of 14 residues. V dropped 6 bases and J dropped 5 bases, with 16 bases sitting between them. In DNA, the CDR3 is TGTGCCAGCAGCGTCTTGGGAAGGGGGGAGACCCAGTACTTC. Its protein is CASSVLGRGETQYF.

This clonotype has only a few counts. The chain links TRBV7-9 to TRBJ1-6; tentatively, D is TRBD1 (5 bases). The V gene's germline CDR1 is SEHNR and CDR2 FQNEAQ (reference sequence). Trimming removed 1 base at V and 14 bases at J, with 9 bases between. This CDR3 is 12 amino acids long. CDR3 residues: CASSLEQGALHF. The CDR3 DNA is TGTGCCAGCAGCTTAGAGCAGGGAGCCCTCCACTTT.

This clonotype was observed at least ten times. The rearrangement joins TRBV11-2 to TRBJ1-2, with D uncertain. Germline V gene lookup returns CDR1 SGHAT and CDR2 FQNNGV. Trimming left V 5 bases short and J 8 bases short, with 15 bases between. The CDR3 covers 13 residues. CDR3 DNA sequence: TGTGCCAGCAGCCACCCCCCCTCTGACGGCTACACCTTC. Its protein product is CASSHPPSDGYTF.

This clonotype was detected only a few times. The gene calls are TRBV7-2 and TRBJ2-1, with 8 bases fitting TRBD2. This CDR3 spans 16 amino acids. Per germline, CDR1 SGHTA and CDR2 FQGNSA. The V and J ends lost 1 base and 2 bases, in that order; junction bases with no gene match: 4. CDR3 bases: TGTGCCAGCAGCTTAGGAGGGACTAGAGCCTACAATGAGCAGTTCTTC. This gives the protein CASSLGGTRAYNEQFF.

The chain employs TRBV11-2 and TRBJ2-7; either TRBD1 or TRBD2 may supply D (5 bases each). Per germline, CDR1 SGHAT and CDR2 FQNNGV. The CDR3 consists of 11 residues. V lost 4 bases and J 9 bases, leaving 10 bases between the germline ends. This CDR3 is CASSSFGGQYF. In DNA, the CDR3 is TGTGCCAGCAGCTCGTTTGGGGGGCAGTACTTC.

This rearrangement joins TRBV6-2 or TRBV6-3 to TRBJ1-6, with D hard to call. The CDR3 contains 15 residues. CDR1 and CDR2 (germline): MNHEY, SVGEGT. Trimming stripped 2 bases from V and 5 bases from J, with 10 bases between. CDR3 amino acids: CASSYEGSNNSPLHF. The CDR3 DNA sequence: TGTGCCAGCAGTTACGAAGGGTCTAATAATTCACCCCTCCACTTT.